This T cell receptor beta chain was sequenced for a study of cytomegalovirus exposure and HLA in healthy donors. Looking at the study overall: The Caucasian-associated ancestry cluster contained about 80% of the roughly 390 genotyped donors.

Trimming took off 8 bases at V and 2 bases at J, with 19 bases between the two ends. Germline CDR1 reads SGHVS; CDR2 reads FQNEAQ. There are 15 residues in the CDR3. The PCR ran on 60 Vbeta and 13 Jbeta primers. Generated by immunoSEQ multiplex PCR, the TCRdb table keeps only in-frame clones and is missing some. The data show roughly 180,000 clones, with roughly 85% seen just once and 1% held by the top ten. Study-wide results and limits: In a later analysis, parvovirus B19, influenza, CMV and Epstein-Barr virus appeared linked to several top co-occurrence clusters. In a later analysis, a genetic analysis reported fewer productive-TCR N-insertions in an Asian-associated ancestry cluster than the cohort average.

To note about this clone: What it binds is unknown.

The sequence came from a boy between 2 and 10 years old in good health and CMV-seronegative. The gene calls are TRBV7-8 and TRBJ2-7; D is possibly TRBD1 (6 bases). The specimen sequenced was PBMCs. The CDR3 DNA is TGTGCCAGCCCCTCATGGCCAGGGGAACCCTACGAGCAGTACGTC. This encodes CASPSWPGEPYEQYV.